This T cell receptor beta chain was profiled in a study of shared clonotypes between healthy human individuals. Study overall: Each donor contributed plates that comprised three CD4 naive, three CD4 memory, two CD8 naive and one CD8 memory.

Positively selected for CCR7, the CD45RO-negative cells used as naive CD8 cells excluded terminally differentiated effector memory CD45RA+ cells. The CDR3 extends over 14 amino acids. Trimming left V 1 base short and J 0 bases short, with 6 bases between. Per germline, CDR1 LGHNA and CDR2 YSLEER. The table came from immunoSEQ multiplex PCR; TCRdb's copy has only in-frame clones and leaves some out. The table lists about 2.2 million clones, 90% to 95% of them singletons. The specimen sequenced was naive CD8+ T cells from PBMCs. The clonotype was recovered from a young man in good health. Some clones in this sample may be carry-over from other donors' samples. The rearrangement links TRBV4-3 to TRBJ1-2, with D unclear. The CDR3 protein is CASSQGLANYGYTF. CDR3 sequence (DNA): TGCGCCAGCAGCCAAGGGCTGGCTAACTATGGCTACACCTTC.